This T cell receptor beta chain came from a study of CD8 T cells in ankylosing spondylitis. V lost 4 bases and J lost 3, with 16 bases in between. The CDR3 has 15 amino acids. CDR1 is MNHEY and CDR2 is SVGEGT in the germline V gene. TCRdb re-analysed the 5' RACE reads in MiXCR, keeping a single row per CDR3 protein. The sample gives about 250,000 distinct CDR3 sequences, roughly a tenth of which show up once; 2.6% is in the top ten. Sequencing was carried out using blood, either unsorted or a sorted T cell fraction (not recorded which). The gene calls are TRBV6-2 or TRBV6-3 and TRBJ2-7, with D possibly TRBD2 on 6 matching bases. The receptor comes from a male donor with ankylosing spondylitis or in good health (not recorded which). CDR3 sequence reads: CASSWTTWGGYEQYF. The CDR3 nucleotides are TGTGCCAGCAGTTGGACTACCTGGGGAGGCTACGAGCAGTACTTC.